A single sample gave rise to the 18 T cell receptor beta chains below, sequenced in a study of blood T cells in healthy people across ages. It was with a sample-barcoded 5' primer and a J-beta primer mix that a second PCR of roughly 7 to 12 cycles was run. TCRdb re-analysed the 5' RACE reads in MiXCR, keeping a single row per CDR3 protein. The sample holds 800,000 to 950,000 distinct CDR3 sequences, almost 30% seen once. This sample also belongs to another study, concerning T cells of mothers and their children.

Sequences were obtained from blood. Every receptor here comes from a woman between 35 and 50 years old in good health.

This clonotype was picked up many times. The genes are TRBV20-1 and TRBJ2-5; 10 nucleotides match TRBD2. Unmatched junction bases numbered 8, after V lost 3 bases and J lost 4 bases. The CDR3 is made up of 15 amino acids. Germline V lookup: CDR1 DFQATT, CDR2 SNEGSKA (reference sequence). Here the CDR3 DNA reads TGCAGTGCTAGTCCCAGCGGGGGGGCCCCAGAGACCCAGTACTTC. Translating it yields CSASPSGGAPETQYF.

This clonotype was seen a few times. This chain uses TRBV5-1 with TRBJ1-2; possibly TRBD1 for D (5 bases). The germline V gene encodes CDR1 SGHRS and CDR2 YFSETQ. CDR3 length: 15 residues. Between the trimmed V and J ends, which lost 4 bases and 8 bases, there was a span of 21 bases. This CDR3 reads CASSPRDSTLEGYTF. The CDR3 region has the DNA TGCGCCAGCAGCCCAAGGGACTCTACTTTGGAGGGCTACACCTTC.

This chain links TRBV5-1 with TRBJ2-5; D perhaps matches TRBD1 (6 bases). The germline CDR1 and CDR2 sequences are SGHRS and YFSETQ. This CDR3 is 14 amino acids long. V lost 4 bases, J lost 5 bases, and 15 bases lay in between. Here the CDR3 reads CASSMGHTQETQYF. The CDR3 coding sequence is TGCGCCAGCAGCATGGGACATACCCAGGAGACCCAGTACTTC.

This clonotype has ten or more counts. The genes are TRBV7-9 and TRBJ1-2; TRBD1 is a possible D gene (6 bases). Germline CDR1 is SEHNR and CDR2 is FQNEAQ (reference sequence). Trimming removed 9 bases at V and 1 base at J, with 15 bases between. The CDR3 consists of 14 residues. In DNA, the CDR3 is TGTGCCAGTAAGCCGGGGGCGGATAACTATGGCTACACCTTC. Translated: CASKPGADNYGYTF.

CDR3 loop: CASSLGGNSQPQHF. CDR3 bases: TGTGCCAGCAGCTTGGGGGGGAACTCTCAGCCCCAGCATTTT. This chain links TRBV5-6 with TRBJ1-5, with D possibly TRBD1 on 5 matching bases. V was pared by 0 bases and J by 6 bases, with 10 bases between. The germline gives CDR1 SGHDT, CDR2 YYEEEE. This CDR3 region has 14 residues.

In this sample, this clonotype turned up many times. This chain links TRBV5-1 with TRBJ2-3; 9 nucleotides match TRBD1. V shed 3 bases and J 4 bases; nucleotides not matched to a gene: 6. The CDR3 spans 15 residues. From germline, CDR1 is SGHRS and CDR2 YFSETQ. For the CDR3, the DNA is TGCGCCAGCAGCTCCATAAGACAGGGGGCAGATACGCAGTATTTT. It codes for CASSSIRQGADTQYF.

The rearrangement links TRBV9 to TRBJ2-4; D might be TRBD1 (5 bases). The V and J ends lost 0 bases and 5 bases respectively, with 12 bases between them. The CDR3 length is 15 residues. The germline V gene encodes CDR1 SGDLS and CDR2 YYNGEE. The CDR3 is CASSVVGARENIQYF. CDR3 DNA sequence: TGTGCCAGCAGCGTAGTAGGGGCGAGAGAAAACATTCAGTACTTC.

This clonotype was recorded a few times. The chain recombines TRBV10-3 with TRBJ1-5, with unresolved D. The CDR3 spans 15 residues. Germline V CDR1 and CDR2: ENHRY, SYGVKD. The V and J ends lost 5 bases and 0 bases respectively, with 11 bases between them. The CDR3 protein is CAISKTDNSNQPQHF. Written as DNA, the CDR3 is TGTGCCATCAGTAAGACGGATAATAGCAATCAGCCCCAGCATTTT.

This clonotype was observed a handful of times. One end of the junction is discordant with germline, which a read error may explain. This chain links TRBV9 with TRBJ1-2, with TRBD1 identical over 9 bases. The germline gives CDR1 SGDLS, CDR2 YYNGEE. This CDR3 is built from 14 residues. The chain's CDR3 is CTSSLQRTGDGYTF. The DNA of the CDR3 is TGTACCAGCAGCCTTCAGCGGACAGGGGATGGCTACACCTTC.

This clonotype was detected ten times or more. The chain has TRBV7-9 and TRBJ2-5; TRBD1 matches 9 bases. V was pared by 5 bases and J by 0 bases, with 10 bases of the junction left unmatched. Germline loops: CDR1 SEHNR, CDR2 FQNEAQ (reference sequence). This CDR3 spans 17 amino acids. CDR3 protein: CASSVGTGSTNQETQYF. CDR3 nucleotide sequence: TGTGCCAGCAGCGTAGGGACAGGGTCTACCAACCAAGAGACCCAGTACTTC.

V usage is TRBV5-1 and J usage is TRBJ2-3; the D is unclear. Germline-derived CDR1 and CDR2 are SGHRS and YFSETQ. The CDR3 totals 12 residues. With 0 bases removed from V and 5 bases from J, the gap between germline ends came to 4 bases. This CDR3 is CASSLAKDTQYF. The CDR3 DNA reads TGCGCCAGCAGCTTGGCAAAAGATACGCAGTATTTT.

This clonotype was recorded a few times. V gene TRBV18 combines with J gene TRBJ2-5; D unresolved. The CDR3 runs to 16 residues. Germline V CDR1 and CDR2: KGHSH, LQKENI. The V gene lost 0 bases and the J gene lost 3 bases, with 14 bases spanning the gap. CDR3 sequence reads: CASSPPGRMAKETQYF. The CDR3 region has the DNA TGTGCCAGCTCACCACCGGGCAGAATGGCCAAAGAGACCCAGTACTTC.

In regard to this clonotype: A single base separates this from a much larger clone, so it may be a read error. The chain has TRBV7-2 and TRBJ2-3; tentatively, D is TRBD2 (6 bases). The CDR3 runs 16 residues. The V end was cut by 0 bases, the J end by 1 base, with 11 bases between. Germline CDR1 and CDR2: SGHTA and FQGNSA. The DNA for the CDR3 is TGTGCCAGCAGCTTAGCCGGGGCTAGCGGCACAGATACGCAGTATTTT. Protein: CASSLAGASGTDTQYF.

The chain has TRBV12-3 or TRBV12-4 and TRBJ1-1; D remains ambiguous. There are 11 residues in the CDR3. Trimming took 4 bases from V and 9 from J, leaving 9 bases between them. The CDR3 coding sequence is TGTGCCAGCAGTTATTCGTCCAAAGCTTTCTTT. Protein: CASSYSSKAFF.

In the case of this clonotype: This could be a read error, since a much larger clone is one nucleotide away. This sequence joins TRBV7-2 and TRBJ2-4; the D gene is possibly TRBD2 (5 bases). Deletions cut 3 bases from V and 3 bases from J, with 15 bases between. CDR1 is SGHTA and CDR2 is FQGNSA in the germline V gene. The CDR3 consists of 16 residues. CDR3 sequence: CASSLGGLGGKNIQYF. The DNA of the CDR3 is TGTGCCAGCAGCTTGGGTGGTTTAGGAGGCAAAAACATTCAGTACTTC. Complete variable domain (other parts from reference TRBV7-2 and TRBJ2-4): GAGVSQSPSNKVTEKGKDVELRCDPISGHTALYWYRQSLGQGLEFLIYFQGNSAPDKSGLPSDRFSAERTGGSVSTLTIQRTQQEDSAVYLCASSLGGLGGKNIQYFGAGTRLSVL.

This chain links TRBV19 with TRBJ1-5; D is undetermined. The CDR3 sequence is 13 residues long. The germline V gene has CDR1 LNHDA and CDR2 SQIVND (reference sequence). Trimming pared 7 bases from V and 3 bases from J, leaving 10 bases between. For the CDR3, the DNA is TGTGCCAGTACATTCGGGATCAATCAGCCCCAGCATTTT. Translated: CASTFGINQPQHF.

This clonotype was counted at least ten times. The V gene is TRBV4-3, the J gene TRBJ2-5, with D hard to call. Trimming cost V 0 bases and J 6 bases, with 5 bases left between them. The germline V gene has CDR1 LGHNA and CDR2 YSLEER. The CDR3 has 12 amino acids. In DNA form, the CDR3 reads TGCGCCAGCAGCCAAGATCGGCAGACCCAGTACTTC. It translates to CASSQDRQTQYF.

Many counts were recorded for this clonotype. The V gene is TRBV28, the J gene TRBJ2-1; 9 bases fit TRBD1. The CDR3 sequence is 12 residues long. The junction had 3 bases not matched to a gene; V was cut back by 8 bases and J by 7 bases. CDR1 and CDR2 from the germline V gene are MDHEN and SYDVKM. The CDR3 DNA reads as TGTGCCAGCGCACAGGGGGCGAATGAGCAGTTCTTC. This gives the protein CASAQGANEQFF.